This is a list of T cell receptor beta chains from one sample in a study of T-cell reconstitution after alpha-beta-depleted transplantation in children. TCRdb fed the PCR reads into MiXCR, producing one record per CDR3 protein. The profile shows under 400,000 distinct CDR3 sequences, about a quarter of them singletons. The starting material was PBMCs, mostly from graft donor cells, obtained 180 days after TCRalphabeta/CD19-depleted stem cell transplant. These receptors were obtained from a male patient between 5 and 17 years old who had a stem cell transplant for acute lymphoblastic leukemia, so the T cells may come from the graft donor. The CDR3 runs from the conserved cysteine through the conserved F or W. The order of the fields is J gene, D gene, clone size, V gene, CDR3 DNA, CDR3 protein. A D gene is named only where the DNA matches it firmly. Size is omitted from some rows. Given values are once, few, many or a class for expanded clones.

j_gene: TRBJ1-4
d_gene: NA
abundance: few
v_gene: TRBV5-1
CDR3nt: TGCGCCAGCAGTCGAGCAACTAATGAAAAACTGTTTTTT
CDR3aa: CASSRATNEKLFF

j_gene: TRBJ2-1
d_gene: TRBD2
abundance: NA
v_gene: TRBV20-1
CDR3nt: TGCAGTGCTAGAGGTCCGGGACTAGCGGTTAACAATGAGCAGTTCTTC
CDR3aa: CSARGPGLAVNNEQFF

j_gene: TRBJ1-3
d_gene: NA
abundance: NA
v_gene: TRBV3-1
CDR3nt: TGTGCCAGCAGCCAAGAGGGTGGGATAACGGACACCATATATTTT
CDR3aa: CASSQEGGITDTIYF

j_gene: TRBJ2-7
d_gene: TRBD2
abundance: NA
v_gene: TRBV3-1
CDR3nt: TGTGCCAGCAGCCGGCTAGCGGACTACGAGCAGTACTTC
CDR3aa: CASSRLADYEQYF

j_gene: TRBJ2-5
d_gene: TRBD1
abundance: NA
v_gene: TRBV2
CDR3nt: TGTGCCACCAATGGGGGACAGCAAGAGACCCAGTACTTC
CDR3aa: CATNGGQQETQYF

j_gene: TRBJ2-3
d_gene: NA
abundance: many
v_gene: TRBV7-6
CDR3nt: TGTGCCAGCAGCTTAGTGCACACAGATACGCAGTATTTT
CDR3aa: CASSLVHTDTQYF

j_gene: TRBJ2-7
d_gene: TRBD1
abundance: NA
v_gene: TRBV7-3
CDR3nt: TGTGCCAGCAGCTCCCCTGGACAGGGGTTCGACGAGCAGTACTTC
CDR3aa: CASSSPGQGFDEQYF

j_gene: TRBJ2-2
d_gene: NA
abundance: few
v_gene: TRBV7-8
CDR3nt: TGTGCCAGCAGCTTAGGAGGGGCCTCCACCGGGGAGCTGTTTTTT
CDR3aa: CASSLGGASTGELFF

j_gene: TRBJ1-4
d_gene: NA
abundance: NA
v_gene: TRBV18
CDR3nt: TGTGCCAGCTCTCCTCTCCCACACAGCTCAACTAATGAAAAACTGTTTTTT
CDR3aa: CASSPLPHSSTNEKLFF

j_gene: TRBJ2-1
d_gene: TRBD2
abundance: NA
v_gene: TRBV11-2
CDR3nt: TGTGCCAGCAGCTTAGATGGAGGCGGGAGAGGGACCAATGAGCAGTTCTTC
CDR3aa: CASSLDGGGRGTNEQFF

j_gene: TRBJ1-1
d_gene: NA
abundance: NA
v_gene: TRBV3-1
CDR3nt: TGTGCCAGCAGCCGACAGTCGAACACTGAAGCTTTCTTT
CDR3aa: CASSRQSNTEAFF

j_gene: TRBJ2-7
d_gene: TRBD2
abundance: NA
v_gene: TRBV9
CDR3nt: TGTGCCAGCAGCGTAGGGGGGGGAGTGGAAATCTACGAGCAGTACTTC
CDR3aa: CASSVGGGVEIYEQYF

j_gene: TRBJ2-7
d_gene: NA
abundance: many
v_gene: TRBV5-1
CDR3nt: TGCGCCAGCAGCTTGAGCGGAGCACCCTACGAGCAGTACTTC
CDR3aa: CASSLSGAPYEQYF

j_gene: TRBJ2-7
d_gene: TRBD2
abundance: NA
v_gene: TRBV20-1
CDR3nt: TGCAGTGCTAGAGGTAGTAGCGGGAGCTACGAGCAGTACTTC
CDR3aa: CSARGSSGSYEQYF

j_gene: TRBJ1-1
d_gene: NA
abundance: few
v_gene: TRBV7-8
CDR3nt: TGTGCCAGCAGCTTAGGCGCGGCCACTGAAGCTTTCTTT
CDR3aa: CASSLGAATEAFF

j_gene: TRBJ2-7
d_gene: NA
abundance: few
v_gene: TRBV19
CDR3nt: TGTGCCAGTGCCGACTGGGGGCGGGACGAGCAGTACTTC
CDR3aa: CASADWGRDEQYF

j_gene: TRBJ2-3
d_gene: TRBD2
abundance: few
v_gene: TRBV27
CDR3nt: TGTGCCAGCAGTTTTCGGGGGGAGCCCTTACTCACAGATACGCAGTATTTT
CDR3aa: CASSFRGEPLLTDTQYF

j_gene: TRBJ1-2
d_gene: NA
abundance: NA
v_gene: TRBV6-5
CDR3nt: TGTGCCAGCAGTTACAGTCTGGGCGCGAACTATGGCTACACCTTC
CDR3aa: CASSYSLGANYGYTF

j_gene: TRBJ2-1
d_gene: TRBD2
abundance: NA
v_gene: TRBV4-1
CDR3nt: TGCGCCAGCAGCCAAGAAGGAATCCGGACTAGCGGGGGGAATGAGCAGTTCTTC
CDR3aa: CASSQEGIRTSGGNEQFF

j_gene: TRBJ1-1
d_gene: NA
abundance: few
v_gene: TRBV7-2
CDR3nt: TGTGCCAGCCCAGCTAAAGAAGGACACCCTGAAGCTTTCTTT
CDR3aa: CASPAKEGHPEAFF

j_gene: TRBJ2-7
d_gene: NA
abundance: NA
v_gene: TRBV20-1
CDR3nt: TGCAGTGCTAGTAACGGATTCTCCTACGAGCAGTACTTC
CDR3aa: CSASNGFSYEQYF

j_gene: TRBJ2-6
d_gene: NA
abundance: few
v_gene: TRBV5-1
CDR3nt: TGCGCCAGCAGCCCCGTATCTGGGGCCAACGTCCTGACTTTC
CDR3aa: CASSPVSGANVLTF

j_gene: TRBJ2-2
d_gene: NA
abundance: NA
v_gene: TRBV4-2
CDR3nt: TGTGCCAGCAGCCAACCGAGGAGGGCCGGGGAGCTGTTTTTT
CDR3aa: CASSQPRRAGELFF